This is a list of T cell receptor beta chains from one sample in a study of a mutant IDH1 vaccine in newly diagnosed glioma. The table came from immunoSEQ multiplex PCR; TCRdb's copy has only in-frame clones and leaves some out. This table holds tens of thousands of clones, around 82% found once. Antigens of these TCRs are unknown. This specimen was PBMCs, taken from a glioma patient whose treatment included an IDH1 peptide vaccine. The receptors were sampled from a man between 18 and 35 years old with glioma. Some clones in this sample may be carry-over from other donors' samples. CDR3s include the opening cysteine and the closing phenylalanine or tryptophan. A D gene is named only where the DNA matches it firmly. Some rows mark clone size as missing; the rest say once, few, many or name a class of expanded clone.

v_gene	abundance	d_gene	j_gene	CDR3aa	CDR3nt
TRBV9	once	.	TRBJ1-1	CASSPRTENTEAFF	TGTGCCAGCAGCCCACGGACGGAGAACACTGAAGCTTTCTTT
TRBV6-6	.	.	TRBJ1-5	CASSYSTGNQPQHF	TGTGCCAGCAGTTACTCGACAGGCAATCAGCCCCAGCATTTT
TRBV30	few	.	TRBJ1-1	CARTLGPEAFF	TGTGCCCGTACTTTGGGCCCTGAAGCTTTCTTT
TRBV6-5	.	.	TRBJ1-3	CASSVRGARGNTIYF	TGTGCCAGCAGCGTACGAGGGGCCCGTGGAAACACCATATATTTT
TRBV2	.	.	TRBJ1-1	CASSEGRLNTEAFF	TGTGCCAGCAGTGAAGGACGTCTGAACACTGAAGCTTTCTTT
TRBV6-1	.	.	TRBJ1-4	CASSEAKGIRGSEKLFF	TGTGCCAGCAGTGAAGCGAAGGGTATTCGGGGGAGTGAAAAACTGTTTTTT
TRBV5-4	.	.	TRBJ1-1	CASSLLEGTEAFF	TGTGCCAGCAGCTTGTTGGAGGGCACTGAAGCTTTCTTT
TRBV5-4	.	.	TRBJ2-2	CASSLGSGELFF	TGTGCCAGCAGCTTGGGGTCCGGGGAGCTGTTTTTT
TRBV2	.	.	TRBJ1-5	CASSEAGRVGNQPQHF	TGTGCCAGCAGTGAAGCAGGCAGGGTCGGCAATCAGCCCCAGCATTTT
TRBV10-2	.	.	TRBJ2-7	CASSGPAGGYEQYF	TGCGCCAGCAGTGGGCCAGCTGGGGGGTACGAGCAGTACTTC
TRBV7-8	.	.	TRBJ1-5	CASSLSVLLNQPQHF	TGTGCCAGCAGCTTAAGTGTTCTGCTCAATCAGCCCCAGCATTTT
TRBV2	once	TRBD1	TRBJ2-7	CASSDLGTGVDEQYF	TGTGCCAGCAGTGACCTCGGGACAGGGGTGGACGAGCAGTACTTC
TRBV6-6	.	.	TRBJ1-5	CASSSGTKGVQPQHF	TGTGCCAGCAGTTCCGGGACGAAAGGGGTTCAGCCCCAGCATTTT
TRBV27	.	.	TRBJ1-4	CASSLGAGSEKLFF	TGTGCCAGCAGTTTAGGGGCCGGTAGTGAAAAACTGTTTTTT
TRBV7-2	.	.	TRBJ1-1	CASSSGRLNTEAFF	TGTGCCAGCAGCTCCGGACGGTTGAACACTGAAGCTTTCTTT
TRBV5-1	.	TRBD2	TRBJ2-1	CASGEGLEQFF	TGCGCCAGCGGGGAGGGGCTTGAGCAGTTCTTC
TRBV7-9	.	.	TRBJ2-7	CASIVTGTSYEQYF	TGTGCCAGCATCGTAACGGGGACTTCCTACGAGCAGTACTTC
TRBV19	.	TRBD1	TRBJ1-1	CASSTIRTGSTEAFF	TGTGCCAGTAGTACCATTCGGACAGGGAGCACTGAAGCTTTCTTT
TRBV6-5	.	.	TRBJ1-2	CATSTPPYGYTF	TGTGCCACCAGCACCCCGCCGTATGGCTACACCTTC
TRBV6-1	.	.	TRBJ1-1	CASSAQGGRGTEAFF	TGTGCCAGCAGTGCACAAGGGGGAAGGGGGACTGAAGCTTTCTTT
TRBV15	once	TRBD2	TRBJ2-7	CATSRSLAGAGEQYF	TGTGCCACCAGCAGATCTTTAGCGGGGGCCGGCGAGCAGTACTTC
TRBV6-4	.	.	TRBJ2-2	CASSTATDTGELFF	TGTGCCAGCAGTACAGCGACAGACACCGGGGAGCTGTTTTTT
TRBV10-3	.	TRBD2	TRBJ2-5	CAISETSRGGETQYF	TGTGCCATCAGTGAAACCTCCCGGGGGGGAGAGACCCAGTACTTC
TRBV7-2	.	TRBD2	TRBJ2-1	CASSLTGGYNEQFF	TGTGCCAGCAGCTTGACGGGAGGCTACAATGAGCAGTTCTTC
TRBV30	.	.	TRBJ1-4	CAWRAGWVTKLFF	TGTGCCTGGAGGGCAGGATGGGTAACAAAACTGTTTTTT